Shown below are 2 T cell receptor beta chains from a single sample sequenced in a study of OX40 agonist ivuxolimab in advanced cancers. Sequencing used immunoSEQ multiplex PCR; TCRdb keeps in-frame clones, though not all of them. Here the sample spans roughly 47,000 clones, roughly nine tenths being singletons. Material: CD4+ or CD8+ T cells sorted from blood, obtained in a trial of the OX40 agonist ivuxolimab. All receptors derive from an adult with an advanced solid tumor such as melanoma, head and neck, liver or kidney cancer.

This sequence joins TRBV25-1 and TRBJ1-2; D may be TRBD1 (5 bases). Trimming stripped 4 bases from V and 4 bases from J, with 13 bases between. The CDR3 covers 14 residues. The germline V gene encodes CDR1 MGHDK and CDR2 SYGVNS. CDR3 in DNA: TGTGCCAGCAGTGGACAGAGGCCAGCCTATGGCTACACCTTC. It is translated as CASSGQRPAYGYTF.

The chain combines TRBV13 with TRBJ2-5; TRBD2 matches 9 bases. V lost 2 bases to trimming and J lost 0 bases; unmatched junction nucleotides: 4. CDR1 is PRHDT, CDR2 FYEKMQ, per germline (reference sequence). The CDR3 is 16 amino acids. The CDR3 here is CASSLPSGVYQETQYF. CDR3 DNA: TGTGCCAGCAGCTTACCTAGCGGGGTTTACCAAGAGACCCAGTACTTC.